A selection of T cell receptor beta chains follows, all from one sample in a study of identical twins. TCRdb used MiXCR to reprocess the 5' RACE reads, holding one entry per CDR3 protein. The sample records some 100,000 distinct CDR3 sequences, just under 6% being singletons. Sequencing input: memory T cells sorted from blood. These receptors all stem from a woman between 50 and 59 years old in good health. Both conserved end residues are trimmed from each CDR3. Size is omitted from some rows. Given values are once, few, many or a class for expanded clones.

size	length	V	J	CDR3
few	14	TRBV11-2	TRBJ2-2	ASSALGWAGAGELF
-	12	TRBV12-3/TRBV12-4	TRBJ2-3	ASTLGQGVDTQY
few	13	TRBV10-3	TRBJ2-3	AISGPSGNTDTQY
many	10	TRBV9	TRBJ1-4	ASSATGDKLF
many	16	TRBV20-1	TRBJ1-5	SARDTQGATFSNQPQH
-	12	TRBV7-4	TRBJ1-2	ASTVGTGSFGYT
many	18	TRBV3-1	TRBJ2-1	ASSQAWASGRAPIYNEQF
many	12	TRBV5-1	TRBJ2-7	ASADPGRSYEQY
many	15	TRBV7-9	TRBJ2-1	ASRSGLAGVKGNEQF
many	10	TRBV15	TRBJ2-1	ATGTAYNEQF